This T cell receptor (beta chain) came from a study of T cell changes during pregnancy in multiple sclerosis. The protocol was immunoSEQ multiplex PCR, while the TCRdb copy is restricted to in-frame clones and leaves out a portion. The sample contains about 51,000 clones, 85% to 95% of which appear only once. The CDR3 is 16 amino acids. The germline V gene has CDR1 SGHDT and CDR2 YYEEEE. The V gene end was trimmed by 0 bases and the J gene end by 2 bases; junction bases not matched to a gene: 2. V and J are TRBV5-6 and TRBJ2-7, with TRBD2 matching over 13 bases. The sample in question was CD4+ T cells from peripheral blood mononuclear cells, obtained in the third trimester of pregnancy. This clonotype was sampled from a female donor with multiple sclerosis, enrolled in a pregnancy study. CDR3 sequence reads: CASSLGTSGGPYEQYF. In DNA form, the CDR3 reads TGTGCCAGCAGCTTGGGGACTAGCGGGGGCCCCTACGAGCAGTACTTC.